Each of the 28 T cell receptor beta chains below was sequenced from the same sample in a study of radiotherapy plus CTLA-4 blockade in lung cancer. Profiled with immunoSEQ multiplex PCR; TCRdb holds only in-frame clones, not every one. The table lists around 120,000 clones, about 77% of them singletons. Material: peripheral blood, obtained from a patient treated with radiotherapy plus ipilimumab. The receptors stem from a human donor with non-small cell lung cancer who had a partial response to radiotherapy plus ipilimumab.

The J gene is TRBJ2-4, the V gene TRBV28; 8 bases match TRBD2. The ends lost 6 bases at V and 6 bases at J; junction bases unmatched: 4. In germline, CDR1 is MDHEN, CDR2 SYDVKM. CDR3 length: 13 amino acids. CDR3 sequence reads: CASSPGLANIQYF. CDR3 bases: TGTGCCAGCAGCCCCGGACTAGCAAACATTCAGTACTTC.

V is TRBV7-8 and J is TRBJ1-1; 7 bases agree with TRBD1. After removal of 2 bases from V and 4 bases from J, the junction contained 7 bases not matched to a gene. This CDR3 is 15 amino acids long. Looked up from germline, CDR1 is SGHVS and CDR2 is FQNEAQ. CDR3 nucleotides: TGTGCCAGCAGCTTACCAGGGGGTGAGGGCACTGAAGCTTTCTTT. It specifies CASSLPGGEGTEAFF.

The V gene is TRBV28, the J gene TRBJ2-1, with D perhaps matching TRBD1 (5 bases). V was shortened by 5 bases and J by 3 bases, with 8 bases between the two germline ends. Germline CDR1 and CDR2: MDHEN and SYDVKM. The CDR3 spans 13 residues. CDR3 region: CASSPDSYNEQFF. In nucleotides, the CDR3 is TGTGCCAGCAGTCCCGACAGCTACAATGAGCAGTTCTTC. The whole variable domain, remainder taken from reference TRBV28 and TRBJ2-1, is DVKVTQSSRYLVKRTGEKVFLECVQDMDHENMFWYRQDPGLGLRLIYFSYDVKMKEKGDIPEGYSVSREKKERFSLILESASTNQTSMYLCASSPDSYNEQFFGPGTRLTVL.

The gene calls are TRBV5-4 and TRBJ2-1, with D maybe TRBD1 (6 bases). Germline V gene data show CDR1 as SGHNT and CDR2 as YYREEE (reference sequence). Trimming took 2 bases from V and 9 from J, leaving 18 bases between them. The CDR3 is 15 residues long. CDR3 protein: CASSFPGQGFVEQFF. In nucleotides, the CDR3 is TGTGCCAGCAGCTTTCCGGGACAAGGTTTCGTTGAGCAGTTCTTC.

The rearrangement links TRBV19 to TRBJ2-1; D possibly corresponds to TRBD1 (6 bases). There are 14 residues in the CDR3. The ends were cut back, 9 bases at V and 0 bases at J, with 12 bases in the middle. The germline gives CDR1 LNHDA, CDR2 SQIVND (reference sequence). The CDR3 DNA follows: TGTGCCAGCGAGAGGGGGAGCTCCTACAATGAGCAGTTCTTC. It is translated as CASERGSSYNEQFF.

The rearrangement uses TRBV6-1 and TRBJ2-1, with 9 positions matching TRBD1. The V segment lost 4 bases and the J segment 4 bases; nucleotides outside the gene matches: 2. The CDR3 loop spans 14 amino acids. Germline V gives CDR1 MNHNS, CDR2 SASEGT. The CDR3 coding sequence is TGTGCCAGCAGTGGGGACAGGGCTTACAATGAGCAGTTCTTC. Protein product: CASSGDRAYNEQFF.

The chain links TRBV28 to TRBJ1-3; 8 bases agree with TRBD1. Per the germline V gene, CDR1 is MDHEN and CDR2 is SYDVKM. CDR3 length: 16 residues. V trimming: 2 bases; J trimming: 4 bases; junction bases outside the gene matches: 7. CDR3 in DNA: TGTGCCAGCAGTTTACCGACAGGGGCGGGAGGAAACACCATATATTTT. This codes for CASSLPTGAGGNTIYF.

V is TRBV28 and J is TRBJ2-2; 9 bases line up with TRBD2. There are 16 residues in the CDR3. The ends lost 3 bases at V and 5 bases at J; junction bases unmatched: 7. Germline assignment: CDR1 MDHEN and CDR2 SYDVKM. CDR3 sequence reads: CASSFRSSGKTGELFF. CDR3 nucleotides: TGTGCCAGCAGTTTTAGGTCTAGCGGGAAAACCGGGGAGCTGTTTTTT.

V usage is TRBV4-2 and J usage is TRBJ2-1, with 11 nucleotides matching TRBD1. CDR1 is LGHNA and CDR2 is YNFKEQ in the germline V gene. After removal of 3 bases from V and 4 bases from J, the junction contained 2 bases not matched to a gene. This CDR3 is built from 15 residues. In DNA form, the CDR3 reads TGTGCCAGCAGCCAGGGACAGGGGGGATACAATGAGCAGTTCTTC. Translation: CASSQGQGGYNEQFF.

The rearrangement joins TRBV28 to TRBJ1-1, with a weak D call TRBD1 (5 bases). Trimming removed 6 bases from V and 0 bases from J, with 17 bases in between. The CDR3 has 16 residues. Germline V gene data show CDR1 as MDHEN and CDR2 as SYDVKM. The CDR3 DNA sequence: TGTGCCAGCAGGCTACCCGGGGGGAGCGTGAACACTGAAGCTTTCTTT. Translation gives CASRLPGGSVNTEAFF.

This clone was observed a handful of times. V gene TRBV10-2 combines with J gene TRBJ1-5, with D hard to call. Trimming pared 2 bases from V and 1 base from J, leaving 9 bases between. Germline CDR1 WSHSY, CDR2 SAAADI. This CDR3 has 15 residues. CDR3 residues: CASSELWRSNQPQHF. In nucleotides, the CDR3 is TGCGCCAGCAGTGAGCTTTGGCGGAGCAATCAGCCCCAGCATTTT.

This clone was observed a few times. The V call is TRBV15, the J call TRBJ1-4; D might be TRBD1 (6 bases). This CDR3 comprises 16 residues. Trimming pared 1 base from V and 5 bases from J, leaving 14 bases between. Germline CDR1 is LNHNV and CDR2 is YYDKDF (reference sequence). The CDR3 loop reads CATSRGTGTRNEKLFF. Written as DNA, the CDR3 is TGTGCCACCAGCAGAGGCACAGGGACAAGGAATGAAAAACTGTTTTTT.

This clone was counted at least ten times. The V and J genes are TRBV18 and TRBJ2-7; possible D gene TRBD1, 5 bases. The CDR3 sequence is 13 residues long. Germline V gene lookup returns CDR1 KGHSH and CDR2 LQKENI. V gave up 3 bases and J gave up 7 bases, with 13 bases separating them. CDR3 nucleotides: TGTGCCAGCTCACCGAGCCCCCAGGGAGAGCAGTACTTC. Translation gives CASSPSPQGEQYF.

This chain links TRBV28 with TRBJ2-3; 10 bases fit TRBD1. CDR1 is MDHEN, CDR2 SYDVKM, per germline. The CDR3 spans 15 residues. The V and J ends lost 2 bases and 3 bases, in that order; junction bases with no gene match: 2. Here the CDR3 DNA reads TGTGCCAGCAGTTTAGTGGGACAGGGGACAGATACGCAGTATTTT. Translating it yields CASSLVGQGTDTQYF.

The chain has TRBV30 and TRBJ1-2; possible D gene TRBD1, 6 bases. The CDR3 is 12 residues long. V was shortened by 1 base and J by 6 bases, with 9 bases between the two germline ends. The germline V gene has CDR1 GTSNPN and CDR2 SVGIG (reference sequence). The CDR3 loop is CAWSGGPDGYTF. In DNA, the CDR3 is TGTGCCTGGAGTGGGGGGCCCGATGGCTACACCTTC.

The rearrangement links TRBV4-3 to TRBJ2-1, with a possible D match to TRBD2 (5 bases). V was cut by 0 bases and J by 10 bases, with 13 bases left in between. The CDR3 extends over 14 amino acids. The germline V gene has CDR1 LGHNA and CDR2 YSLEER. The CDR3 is CASSQDQGTREQFF. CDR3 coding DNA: TGCGCCAGCAGCCAAGATCAAGGAACTAGGGAGCAGTTCTTC.

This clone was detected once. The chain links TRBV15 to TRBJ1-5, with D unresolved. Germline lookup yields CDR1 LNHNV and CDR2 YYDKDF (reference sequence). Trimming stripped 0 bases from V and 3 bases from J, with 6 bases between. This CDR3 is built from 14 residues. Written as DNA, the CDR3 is TGTGCCACCAGCAGAGACAGGTTCAATCAGCCCCAGCATTTT. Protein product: CATSRDRFNQPQHF. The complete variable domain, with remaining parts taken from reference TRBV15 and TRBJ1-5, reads DAMVIQNPRYQVTQFGKPVTLSCSQTLNHNVMYWYQQKSSQAPKLLFHYYDKDFNNEADTPDNFQSRRPNTSFCFLDIRSPGLGDTAMYLCATSRDRFNQPQHFGDGTRLSIL.

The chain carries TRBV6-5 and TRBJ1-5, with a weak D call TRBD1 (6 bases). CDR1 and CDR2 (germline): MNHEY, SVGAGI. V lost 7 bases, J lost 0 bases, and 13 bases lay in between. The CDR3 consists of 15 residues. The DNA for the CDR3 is TGTGCCAGCACAGGACAGCCCAATAGCAATCAGCCCCAGCATTTT. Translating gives CASTGQPNSNQPQHF.

CDR3 amino acids: CASSPPGGEEAGELFF. The CDR3 DNA sequence: TGTGCCAGCAGCCCCCCGGGAGGCGAGGAGGCCGGGGAGCTGTTTTTT. This rearrangement joins TRBV7-3 to TRBJ2-2, with 7 bases matching TRBD2. In germline, CDR1 is SGHTA, CDR2 FQGTGA. This CDR3 is 16 amino acids long. Losses at the gene ends were 5 bases for V and 6 bases for J; bases not matched to a gene: 12.

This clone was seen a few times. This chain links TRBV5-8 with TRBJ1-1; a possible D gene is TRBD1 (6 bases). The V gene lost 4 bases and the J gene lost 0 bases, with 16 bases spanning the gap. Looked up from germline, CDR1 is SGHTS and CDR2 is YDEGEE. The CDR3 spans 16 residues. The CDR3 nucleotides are TGTGCCAGCAGCCCCAGACAGGTGTTCATGAACACTGAAGCTTTCTTT. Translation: CASSPRQVFMNTEAFF.

CDR3 sequence reads: CAISEDRDAEQFF. The CDR3 DNA reads TGTGCCATCAGTGAGGACAGGGATGCTGAGCAGTTCTTC. The chain combines TRBV10-3 with TRBJ2-1; 7 bases map to TRBD1. CDR3 length equals 13 residues. Germline V lookup: CDR1 ENHRY, CDR2 SYGVKD. J was trimmed by 9 bases and V by 2 bases; bases with no gene match: 4.

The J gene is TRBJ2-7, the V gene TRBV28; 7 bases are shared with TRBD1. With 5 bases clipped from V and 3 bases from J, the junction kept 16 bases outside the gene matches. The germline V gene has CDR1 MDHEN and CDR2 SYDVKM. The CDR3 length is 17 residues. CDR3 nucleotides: TGTGCCAGCAGTCCTACGAAGAGAAAGGGGGCGGTCTACGAGCAGTACGTC. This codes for CASSPTKRKGAVYEQYV.

The CDR3 loop reads CASSSLSGQEYNYGYTF. The CDR3 nucleotides are TGTGCCAGCAGTTCCCTCTCCGGACAGGAATATAACTATGGCTACACCTTC. The chain couples TRBV28 to TRBJ1-2, with 7 nucleotides matching TRBD1. The CDR3 runs to 17 residues. The J segment lost 1 base and the V segment lost 4 bases, leaving 12 bases of the junction unmatched. Germline CDR1 MDHEN, CDR2 SYDVKM.

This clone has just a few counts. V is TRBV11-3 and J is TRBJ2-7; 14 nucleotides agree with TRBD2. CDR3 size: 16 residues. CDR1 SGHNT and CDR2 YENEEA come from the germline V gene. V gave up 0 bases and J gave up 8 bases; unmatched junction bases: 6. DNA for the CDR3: TGTGCCAGCAGCTTAGAGGGGACTAGCGGGAGAAATAAGCAGTACTTC. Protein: CASSLEGTSGRNKQYF.

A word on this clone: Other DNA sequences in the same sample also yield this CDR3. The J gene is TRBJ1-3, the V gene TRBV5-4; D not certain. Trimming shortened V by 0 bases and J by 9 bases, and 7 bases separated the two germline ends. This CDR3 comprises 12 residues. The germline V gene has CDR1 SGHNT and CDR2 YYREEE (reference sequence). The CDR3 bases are TGTGCCAGCAGCTTGGACGGGAGCACCATATATTTT. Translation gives CASSLDGSTIYF. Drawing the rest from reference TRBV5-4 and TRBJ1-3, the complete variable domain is ETGVTQSPTHLIKTRGQQVTLRCSSQSGHNTVSWYQQALGQGPQFIFQYYREEENGRGNFPPRFSGLQFPNYSSELNVNALELDDSALYLCASSLDGSTIYFGEGSWLTVV.

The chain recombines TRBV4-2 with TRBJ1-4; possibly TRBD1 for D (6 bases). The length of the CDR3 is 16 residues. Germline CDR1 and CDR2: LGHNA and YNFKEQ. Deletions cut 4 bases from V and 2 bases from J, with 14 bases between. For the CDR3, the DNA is TGTGCCAGCAGCCCCTGGACAGCTTCGACTAATGAAAAACTGTTTTTT. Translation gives CASSPWTASTNEKLFF.

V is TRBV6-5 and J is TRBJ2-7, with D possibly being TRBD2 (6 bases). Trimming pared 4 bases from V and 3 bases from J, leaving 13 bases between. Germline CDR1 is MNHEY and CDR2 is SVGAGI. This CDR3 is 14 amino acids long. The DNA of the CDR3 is TGTGCCAGCAGTTCGGGACTCACGCGCTACGAGCAGTACGTC. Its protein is CASSSGLTRYEQYV.

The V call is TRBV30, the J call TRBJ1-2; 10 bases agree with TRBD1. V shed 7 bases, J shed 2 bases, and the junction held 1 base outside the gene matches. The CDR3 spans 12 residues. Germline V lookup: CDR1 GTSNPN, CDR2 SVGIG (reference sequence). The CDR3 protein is CALGQGNYGYTF. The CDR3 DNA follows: TGTGCCTTGGGACAGGGGAACTATGGCTACACCTTC.